A single sample gave rise to the 24 T cell receptor beta chains below, sequenced in a study of shared clonotypes between healthy human individuals. TCRdb's copy holds only in-frame clones and misses some; the assay was immunoSEQ multiplex PCR. This table holds about 680,000 clones, approximately 90% found once. Naive CD8 cells, CD45RO-negative and positively selected for CCR7, excluded terminally differentiated effector memory CD45RA+ cells. Sample: naive CD8+ T cells sorted from blood. The receptors here all came from a man aged 25 to 40 in good health.

The chain couples TRBV6-6 to TRBJ2-1; 7 nucleotides match TRBD2. V lost 2 bases and J lost 4; bases outside the gene matches: 8. This CDR3 is built from 16 residues. Germline loops: CDR1 MNHNY, CDR2 SVGAGI (reference sequence). The CDR3: CASSYTPGTTYNEQFF. DNA for the CDR3: TGTGCCAGCAGTTACACACCCGGGACTACTTACAATGAGCAGTTCTTC.

J is TRBJ1-1 and V is TRBV2; D is possibly TRBD1 (5 bases). Germline V gene sequence: CDR1 SNHLY, CDR2 FYNNEI. This CDR3 spans 17 amino acids. The ends were cut back, 4 bases at V and 3 bases at J, with 21 bases in the middle. DNA of the CDR3: TGTGCCAGCAGTGTGGGGGTTCTTGGTTCTTTGGACACTGAAGCTTTCTTT. Amino acids: CASSVGVLGSLDTEAFF.

The chain couples TRBV5-1 to TRBJ2-1; D is possibly TRBD2 (6 bases). Germline CDR1 is SGHRS and CDR2 is YFSETQ. The V end lost 3 bases, the J end lost 4 bases, and 20 bases lay between the germline ends. CDR3 length: 17 residues. This CDR3 is CASSSRTPSEPYNEQFF. CDR3 DNA: TGCGCCAGCAGCTCACGCACCCCTAGCGAGCCATACAATGAGCAGTTCTTC.

This chain connects TRBV27 to TRBJ2-5; tentative D call: TRBD1 (6 bases). Looked up from germline, CDR1 is MNHEY and CDR2 is SMNVEV (reference sequence). Trimming stripped 6 bases from V and 5 bases from J, with 19 bases between. CDR3 length equals 15 residues. CDR3 sequence: CASSFSTGPGETQYF. The CDR3 DNA is TGTGCCAGCAGCTTCTCCACAGGGCCGGGGGAGACCCAGTACTTC.

The rearrangement links TRBV27 to TRBJ2-1, with TRBD1 as a possible D gene (5 bases). This CDR3 region has 14 residues. Trimming pared 3 bases from V and 3 bases from J, leaving 9 bases between. The germline gives CDR1 MNHEY, CDR2 SMNVEV (reference sequence). CDR3 in amino acids: CASSFGAGYNEQFF. In DNA, the CDR3 is TGTGCCAGCAGTTTTGGGGCAGGCTACAATGAGCAGTTCTTC.

The rearrangement links TRBV9 to TRBJ2-3; 14 nucleotides align to TRBD2. The germline V gene has CDR1 SGDLS and CDR2 YYNGEE. The CDR3 length is 17 residues. V shed 3 bases and J 6 bases; nucleotides not matched to a gene: 9. The CDR3: CASSAPTSGRAWDTQYF. The DNA of the CDR3 is TGTGCCAGCAGCGCCCCGACTAGCGGGAGGGCCTGGGATACGCAGTATTTT.

The chain employs TRBV28 and TRBJ2-5; 7 positions match TRBD1. After removal of 3 bases from V and 1 base from J, the junction contained 11 bases not matched to a gene. Germline values: CDR1 MDHEN, CDR2 SYDVKM. This CDR3 spans 17 amino acids. The CDR3 sequence is CASSLTTGTDPQETQYF. The DNA for the CDR3 is TGTGCCAGCAGTTTGACGACAGGGACCGATCCCCAAGAGACCCAGTACTTC.

The chain combines TRBV6-1 with TRBJ1-5; D may be TRBD1 (5 bases). V dropped 5 bases and J dropped 3 bases, with 11 bases sitting between them. The CDR3 consists of 14 residues. Germline V CDR1 and CDR2: MNHNS, SASEGT. Written as DNA, the CDR3 is TGTGCCAGCAGTTCCGGGGGTAACAATCAGCCCCAGCATTTT. Protein: CASSSGGNNQPQHF.

This chain uses TRBV12-5 with TRBJ2-1; 9 positions match TRBD2. CDR1 LGHNT and CDR2 FRNRAP come from the germline V gene. Trimming cost V 3 bases and J 8 bases; bases outside gene matches: 5. The CDR3 extends over 14 amino acids. CDR3 protein: CASGFSSGSYEQFF. The CDR3 region has the DNA TGTGCTAGTGGTTTCAGTAGCGGGAGCTATGAGCAGTTCTTC.

This chain joins TRBV28 and TRBJ2-7; D perhaps matches TRBD1 (6 bases). Between the trimmed V and J ends, which lost 6 bases and 3 bases, there was a span of 18 bases. The CDR3 runs 15 residues. Per the germline V gene, CDR1 is MDHEN and CDR2 is SYDVKM. The chain's CDR3 is CASSPTRVRGYEQYF. For the CDR3, the DNA is TGTGCCAGCAGCCCAACTAGGGTCAGGGGCTACGAGCAGTACTTC.

The gene calls are TRBV4-1 and TRBJ1-1, with TRBD1 matching over 8 bases. The J segment lost 5 bases and the V segment lost 0 bases, leaving 11 bases of the junction unmatched. Germline loops: CDR1 MGHRA, CDR2 YSYEKL. The CDR3 spans 17 residues. The CDR3 coding sequence is TGCGCCAGCAGCCAAGAACTTCGGTTAACAGGGGGTACTGAAGCTTTCTTT. This codes for CASSQELRLTGGTEAFF.

This clone was seen a few times. Written as DNA, the CDR3 is TGTGCCAGCAGACCCCCCAGGGGTGGCGAGACCCAGTACTTC. Encoded protein: CASRPPRGGETQYF. The chain is built from TRBV7-9 and TRBJ2-5; D is possibly TRBD1 (6 bases). V was pared by 6 bases and J by 5 bases, with 16 bases between. Germline V gives CDR1 SEHNR, CDR2 FQNEAQ (reference sequence). The length of the CDR3 is 14 residues. Looking up the rest from reference TRBV7-9 and TRBJ2-5 gives the full variable domain: DTGVSQNPRHKITKRGQNVTFRCDPISEHNRLYWYRQTLGQGPEFLTYFQNEAQLEKSRLLSDRFSAERPKGSFSTLEIQRTEQGDSAMYLCASRPPRGGETQYFGPGTRLLVL.

This clone was found once. This chain joins TRBV7-3 and TRBJ2-7; D may match TRBD1 or TRBD2 (5 bases each). Trimming pared 6 bases from V and 2 bases from J, leaving 11 bases between. The V gene's germline CDR1 is SGHTA and CDR2 FQGTGA. The CDR3 extends over 13 amino acids. The CDR3 spells CASSWDATYEQYF. The CDR3 coding sequence is TGTGCCAGCAGTTGGGACGCAACCTACGAGCAGTACTTC. Together with reference TRBV7-3 and TRBJ2-7, the CDR3 gives the full variable domain: GAGVSQTPSNKVTEKGKYVELRCDPISGHTALYWYRQSLGQGPEFLIYFQGTGAADDSGLPNDRFFAVRPEGSVSTLKIQRTERGDSAVYLCASSWDATYEQYFGPGTRLTVT.

This clone was seen only once. The chain uses TRBV7-9 and TRBJ2-7; 10 bases are shared with TRBD1. J was trimmed by 2 bases and V by 0 bases; bases with no gene match: 10. CDR1 SEHNR and CDR2 FQNEAQ come from the germline V gene (reference sequence). CDR3 length: 18 residues. CDR3 DNA sequence: TGTGCCAGCAGCTTAGCGGGGACAGGGGTATGGGGAACCTACGAGCAGTACTTC. Translation gives CASSLAGTGVWGTYEQYF.

V gene TRBV4-1 combines with J gene TRBJ2-3, with 9 nucleotides matching TRBD1. Germline CDR1 reads MGHRA; CDR2 reads YSYEKL. V shed 2 bases and J 4 bases; nucleotides not matched to a gene: 4. The CDR3 contains 15 residues. The DNA for the CDR3 is TGCGCCAGCAGCCAAACCGGGACAGGGCCAGATACGCAGTATTTT. Encoded protein: CASSQTGTGPDTQYF.

The chain has TRBV7-9 and TRBJ2-2; TRBD2 agrees at 7 bases. This CDR3 has 16 residues. The V gene end was trimmed by 4 bases and the J gene end by 4 bases; junction bases not matched to a gene: 9. The germline CDR1 and CDR2 sequences are SEHNR and FQNEAQ (reference sequence). DNA of the CDR3: TGTGCCAGCAGCTCCGCCGGGGGAGGGCCCACCGGGGAGCTGTTTTTT. This codes for CASSSAGGGPTGELFF. Drawing the rest from reference TRBV7-9 and TRBJ2-2, the complete variable domain is DTGVSQNPRHKITKRGQNVTFRCDPISEHNRLYWYRQTLGQGPEFLTYFQNEAQLEKSRLLSDRFSAERPKGSFSTLEIQRTEQGDSAMYLCASSSAGGGPTGELFFGEGSRLTVL.

This chain uses TRBV5-4 with TRBJ1-1, with TRBD1 identical over 7 bases. CDR3 size: 16 residues. The J segment lost 4 bases and the V segment lost 1 base, leaving 10 bases of the junction unmatched. Germline V lookup: CDR1 SGHNT, CDR2 YYREEE (reference sequence). The chain's CDR3 is CASSLTGVGVTTEAFF. The CDR3 DNA is TGTGCCAGCAGCTTGACAGGGGTAGGGGTGACCACTGAAGCTTTCTTT.

V is TRBV5-5 and J is TRBJ2-2; the D call may be TRBD1 or TRBD2 (5 bases each). This CDR3 is 16 amino acids long. Trimming removed 1 base at V and 6 bases at J, with 16 bases between. Looked up from germline, CDR1 is SGHKS and CDR2 is YYEKEE (reference sequence). Here the CDR3 reads CASSLRARWDAGELFF. The CDR3, as DNA: TGTGCCAGCAGCTTGAGGGCCCGTTGGGACGCCGGGGAGCTGTTTTTT. The full variable domain, rest sourced from reference TRBV5-5 and TRBJ2-2, is DAGVTQSPTHLIKTRGQQVTLRCSPISGHKSVSWYQQVLGQGPQFIFQYYEKEERGRGNFPDRFSARQFPNYSSELNVNALLLGDSALYLCASSLRARWDAGELFFGEGSRLTVL.

This chain uses TRBV28 with TRBJ2-1; a possible D gene is TRBD2 (5 bases). With 10 bases removed from V and 5 bases from J, the gap between germline ends came to 18 bases. The CDR3 loop spans 14 amino acids. Germline V CDR1 and CDR2: MDHEN, SYDVKM. CDR3 sequence: CATSEGGLNNEQFF. The CDR3, as DNA: TGTGCCACCTCAGAGGGCGGCCTTAACAATGAGCAGTTCTTC.

Comment on this clone: This may come from a read error, since a much larger clone is one base off. The chain has TRBV2 and TRBJ2-7; D is unclear. The CDR3 spans 12 residues. Per the germline V gene, CDR1 is SNHLY and CDR2 is FYNNEI. Trimming pared 6 bases from V and 2 bases from J, leaving 8 bases between. The CDR3 coding sequence is TGTGCCAGCAGCTTAGGCACCTACGAGCAGTACTTC. Translating it yields CASSLGTYEQYF.

The V call is TRBV5-5, the J call TRBJ1-5; weak D call: TRBD1 (5 bases). V gave up 1 base and J gave up 8 bases, with 10 bases separating them. Germline V gene lookup returns CDR1 SGHKS and CDR2 YYEKEE (reference sequence). The CDR3 contains 13 residues. CDR3: CASSLPGEEPQHF. In DNA form, the CDR3 reads TGTGCCAGCAGCTTGCCGGGGGAGGAGCCCCAGCATTTT.

In regard to this clone: A read error may produce the germline difference seen at one junction end. The identical CDR3 is also encoded by other nucleotide sequences in the sample. The chain joins TRBV7-7 to TRBJ2-3; TRBD2 aligns across 12 bases. This CDR3 spans 15 amino acids. Germline CDR1 and CDR2: SSHAT and FNYEAQ (reference sequence). For the CDR3, the DNA is TGTGCTAGCAGCTTAACTAGCGGGAGGACAGATACGCAGTATTTT. It codes for CASSLTSGRTDTQYF.

The CDR3 bases are TGTGCCAGCAGCTTAGGCAGTACAGGGGGCTCGTACGAGCAGTACTTC. Translated: CASSLGSTGGSYEQYF. J is TRBJ2-7 and V is TRBV13, with 9 bases that match TRBD1. Germline V gene sequence: CDR1 PRHDT, CDR2 FYEKMQ (reference sequence). Trimming took 0 bases from V and 4 from J; bases not matched to a gene: 7. This CDR3 has 16 residues. Filled out from reference TRBV13 and TRBJ2-7, the complete variable domain reads AAGVIQSPRHLIKEKRETATLKCYPIPRHDTVYWYQQGPGQDPQFLISFYEKMQSDKGSIPDRFSAQQFSDYHSELNMSSLELGDSALYFCASSLGSTGGSYEQYFGPGTRLTVT.

This chain links TRBV6-4 with TRBJ2-7; D uncertain. Trimming cost V 4 bases and J 1 base, with 8 bases left between them. The germline gives CDR1 MRHNA, CDR2 SNTAGT. The CDR3 is 13 residues long. CDR3 DNA sequence: TGTGCCAGCAGTGTTTCAGCTTCCTACGAGCAGTACTTC. Encoded protein: CASSVSASYEQYF.